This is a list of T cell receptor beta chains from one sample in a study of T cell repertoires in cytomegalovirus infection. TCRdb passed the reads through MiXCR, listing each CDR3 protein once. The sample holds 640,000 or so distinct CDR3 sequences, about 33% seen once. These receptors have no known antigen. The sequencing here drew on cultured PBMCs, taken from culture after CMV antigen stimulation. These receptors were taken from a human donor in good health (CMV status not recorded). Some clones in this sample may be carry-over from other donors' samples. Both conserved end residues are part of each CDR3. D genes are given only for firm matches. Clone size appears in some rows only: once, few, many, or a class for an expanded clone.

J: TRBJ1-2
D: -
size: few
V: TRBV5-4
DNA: TGTGCCAGCAGCTTTGGCCTCCTGGGGGACTATGGCTACACCTTC
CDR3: CASSFGLLGDYGYTF

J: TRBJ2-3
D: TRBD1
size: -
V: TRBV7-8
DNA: TGTGCCAGCAGCCAAGACAGGGGGCGTTCCCGCACAGATACGCAGTATTTT
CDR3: CASSQDRGRSRTDTQYF

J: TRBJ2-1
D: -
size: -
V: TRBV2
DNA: TGTGCCAGCAGTGAAGCGGCGACATTCTCCTACAATGAGCAGTTCTTC
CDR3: CASSEAATFSYNEQFF

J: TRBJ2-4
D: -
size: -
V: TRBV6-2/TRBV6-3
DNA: TGTGCCAGCTTTCCTCTAGCCAAAAACATTCAGTACTTC
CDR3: CASFPLAKNIQYF

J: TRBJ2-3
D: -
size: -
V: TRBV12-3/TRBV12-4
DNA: TGTGCCAGCAGTTTAGCGCTAGGACCTAACACAGATACGCAGTATTTT
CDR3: CASSLALGPNTDTQYF

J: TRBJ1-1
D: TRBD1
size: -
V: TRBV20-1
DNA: TGCAGTGCTCCGGACCTAGTGACAGGGGGCCGTTTGAACACTGAAGCTTTCTTT
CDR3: CSAPDLVTGGRLNTEAFF

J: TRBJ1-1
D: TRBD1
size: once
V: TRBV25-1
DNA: TGTGCCAGCAGACTCGGACAGGGTGGTGAAGCTTTCTTT
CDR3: CASRLGQGGEAFF

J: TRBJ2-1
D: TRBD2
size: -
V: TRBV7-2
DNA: TGTGCCAGCAGCTTAGGACTAGCGGAGCAGTTCTTC
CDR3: CASSLGLAEQFF

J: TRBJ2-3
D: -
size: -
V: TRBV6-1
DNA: TGTGCCAGCAGTGAATCCCGCGTTAGGGGGGCGGGCACAGATACGCAGTATTTT
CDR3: CASSESRVRGAGTDTQYF

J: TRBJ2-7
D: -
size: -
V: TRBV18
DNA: TGTGCCAGCTCTCCCCCGGCGTCATCCTACGAGCAGTACTTC
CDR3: CASSPPASSYEQYF

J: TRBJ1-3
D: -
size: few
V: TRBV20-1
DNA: TGCAGTGCTAGGCCCCCCTTCGAGGGCTCTGGAAACACCATATATTTT
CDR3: CSARPPFEGSGNTIYF

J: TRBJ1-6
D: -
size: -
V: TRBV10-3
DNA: TGTGCCACCAGCAGTTATTTCGGATTCTCCTATAATTCACCCCTCCACTTT
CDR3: CATSSYFGFSYNSPLHF

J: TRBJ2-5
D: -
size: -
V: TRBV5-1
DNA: TGCGCCAGCAGCTTGGTCCAGTACCAAGAGACCCAGTACTTC
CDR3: CASSLVQYQETQYF

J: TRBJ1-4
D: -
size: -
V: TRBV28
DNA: TGTGCCAGCACCGGCAGCTTCAAAAAACTGTTTTTT
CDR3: CASTGSFKKLFF

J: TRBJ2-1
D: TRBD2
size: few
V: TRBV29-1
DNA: TGCAGCGTTACCCCAGGCGGGACTAGCGGGAGTCTGGATGAGCAGTTCTTC
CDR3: CSVTPGGTSGSLDEQFF

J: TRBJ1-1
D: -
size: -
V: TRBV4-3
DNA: TGCGCCAGCAGCCAAGATTCGGGGGACACTGAAGCTTTCTTT
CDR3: CASSQDSGDTEAFF

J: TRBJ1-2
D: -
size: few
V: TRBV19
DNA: TGTGCCAGTAGTTTACAGCTGTTGTTCTTCTATGGCTACACCTTC
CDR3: CASSLQLLFFYGYTF

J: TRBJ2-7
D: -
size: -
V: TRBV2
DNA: TGTGCCAGCAGCCAGGGCCGACCCCCTTACGAGCAGTACTTC
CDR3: CASSQGRPPYEQYF

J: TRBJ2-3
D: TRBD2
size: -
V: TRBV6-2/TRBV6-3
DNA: TGTGCCAGCAGTTACGGGCGGGGGACTAGTGGAGATACGCAGTATTTT
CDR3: CASSYGRGTSGDTQYF

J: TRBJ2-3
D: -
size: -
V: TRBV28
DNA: TGTGCCAGCAGTTTATCCGAACTGGCAGATACGCAGTATTTT
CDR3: CASSLSELADTQYF

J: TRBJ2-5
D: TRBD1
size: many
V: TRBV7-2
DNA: TGTGCCAGCAGCTCGCGGACAGGTCAAGAGACCCAGTACTTC
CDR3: CASSSRTGQETQYF

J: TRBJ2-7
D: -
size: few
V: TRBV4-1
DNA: TGCGCCAGCAGCCGAACGGACCCCCTCTCCTACGAGCAGTACTTC
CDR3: CASSRTDPLSYEQYF

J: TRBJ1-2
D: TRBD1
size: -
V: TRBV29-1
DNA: TGCAGCGTTGAAAAAGGGACAGGGGGTAATGGCTACACCTTC
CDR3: CSVEKGTGGNGYTF

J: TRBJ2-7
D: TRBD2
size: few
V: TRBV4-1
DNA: TGCGCCAGCAGCCACCTTCTGAGTAGCGGGAGGGCCCAGCAGTACTTC
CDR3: CASSHLLSSGRAQQYF

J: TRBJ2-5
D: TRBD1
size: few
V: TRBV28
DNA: TGTGCCAGCAGCCGGGACAGATCGTACCAAGAGACCCAGTACTTC
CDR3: CASSRDRSYQETQYF

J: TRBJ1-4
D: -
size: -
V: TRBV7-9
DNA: TGTGCCAGCAGCGCCCTGAACAGGGCGAATGATGAAAAACTGTTTTTT
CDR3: CASSALNRANDEKLFF

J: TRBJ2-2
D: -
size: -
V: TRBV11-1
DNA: TGTGCCAGCAGCCACGAGGGGTTTATGGCCGGGGAGCTGTTTTTT
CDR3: CASSHEGFMAGELFF

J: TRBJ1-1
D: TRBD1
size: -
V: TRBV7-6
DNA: TGTGCCAGCAGGTTAGGGGGCCCGCACACTGAAGCTTTCTTT
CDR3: CASRLGGPHTEAFF

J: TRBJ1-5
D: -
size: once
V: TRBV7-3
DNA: TGTGCCAGCAGCTCCGGACAGTCCGGAAATCAGCCCCAGCATTTT
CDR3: CASSSGQSGNQPQHF

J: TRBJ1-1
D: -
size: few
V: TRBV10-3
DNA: TGTGCCATCACTCAGGGGCCAAACACTGAAGCTTTCTTT
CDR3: CAITQGPNTEAFF

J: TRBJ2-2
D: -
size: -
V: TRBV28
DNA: TGTGCCAGCAGTTCCGGGACTGCCGGGGACACCGGGGAGCTGTTTTTT
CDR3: CASSSGTAGDTGELFF

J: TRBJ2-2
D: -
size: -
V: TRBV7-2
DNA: TGTGCCAGCAGCCCCAGACAGGTTAGGGACACCGGGGAGCTGTTTTTT
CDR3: CASSPRQVRDTGELFF

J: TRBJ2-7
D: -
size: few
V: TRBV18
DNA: TGTGCCAGCTCACCAAAGGAAGCCTCGTCCTACGAGCAGTACTTC
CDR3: CASSPKEASSYEQYF

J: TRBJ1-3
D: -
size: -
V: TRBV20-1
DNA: TGCAGTGCTAGAGGGTCCTCGAGCTCTGGAAACACCATATATTTT
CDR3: CSARGSSSSGNTIYF

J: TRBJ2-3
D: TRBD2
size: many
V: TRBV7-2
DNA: TGTGCCAGCAGCTTAGTGGGGCTAGGAGCGGGGAGCTTCCAGGATACGCAGTATTTT
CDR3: CASSLVGLGAGSFQDTQYF